Following are 21 T cell receptor beta chains from one sample sequenced in a study of CD8 T cells in Susac syndrome. When the RNA was reverse transcribed, random hexamers were used with an input of about 0.5 to 1 ug. TCRdb passed the immunoSEQ multiplex PCR reads through MiXCR, listing each CDR3 protein once. This sample has approximately 110,000 distinct CDR3 sequences; about 94% occur once, and the top ten carry over 0.07%. Sequenced: CD4+ T cells from PBMCs. These receptors all come from a human donor in good health.

The chain employs TRBV30 and TRBJ1-5, with a weak D call TRBD1 (5 bases). This CDR3 has 13 amino acids. Trimming stripped 3 bases from V and 6 bases from J, with 12 bases between. Germline assignment: CDR1 GTSNPN and CDR2 SVGIG (reference sequence). CDR3 bases: TGTGCCTGGAGGGCAAAGGGACGTCAGCCCCAGCATTTT. Translated, it gives CAWRAKGRQPQHF.

The gene calls are TRBV20-1 and TRBJ2-3, with 9 bases aligning to TRBD2. The V gene's germline CDR1 is DFQATT and CDR2 SNEGSKA (reference sequence). With 3 bases clipped from V and 2 bases from J, the junction kept 3 bases outside the gene matches. This CDR3 has 14 amino acids. In DNA, the CDR3 is TGCAGTGCTAGTGGACTAGCGAACACAGATACGCAGTATTTT. Protein: CSASGLANTDTQYF.

J is TRBJ2-7 and V is TRBV12-5; 10 bases are a match to TRBD1. The CDR3 is 14 residues long. The V gene's germline CDR1 is LGHNT and CDR2 FRNRAP. The junction had 5 bases not matched to a gene; V was cut back by 6 bases and J by 3 bases. The CDR3 DNA reads as TGTGCTAGTGGCCAAAGGGACAGGGGCTACGAGCAGTACTTC. Translated, it gives CASGQRDRGYEQYF.

This chain links TRBV19 with TRBJ2-2; D tentatively fits TRBD1 or TRBD2 (5 bases each). The CDR3 extends over 15 amino acids. The germline gives CDR1 LNHDA, CDR2 SQIVND (reference sequence). V lost 5 bases and J 4 bases, leaving 14 bases between the germline ends. The CDR3 bases are TGTGCCAGTAGTCCCCAGATTGGGGGCACCGGGGAGCTGTTTTTT. This codes for CASSPQIGGTGELFF.

Here the CDR3 DNA reads TGCGCCAGCAGCTACGACAGACGTGGGAAACTGTTTTTT. It encodes CASSYDRRGKLFF. The chain recombines TRBV5-1 with TRBJ1-4, with D possibly TRBD1 on 5 matching bases. This CDR3 has 13 amino acids. CDR1 is SGHRS, CDR2 YFSETQ, per germline. The V end lost 3 bases, the J end lost 11 bases, and 14 bases lay between the germline ends.

CDR3 protein: CASSFEAGGPRGTQYF. For the CDR3, the DNA is TGTGCCAGCAGCTTCGAAGCGGGAGGACCAAGGGGGACCCAGTACTTC. V is TRBV7-9 and J is TRBJ2-5, with TRBD2 matching over 9 bases. Germline V gene lookup returns CDR1 SEHNR and CDR2 FQNEAQ (reference sequence). CDR3 length: 16 amino acids. Germline trimming cut 3 bases from V and 7 bases from J; bases unmatched to any gene: 12.

This sequence joins TRBV12-3 or TRBV12-4 and TRBJ2-5, with D hard to call. This CDR3 spans 16 amino acids. The V and J ends lost 2 bases and 4 bases respectively, with 17 bases between them. CDR3 amino acids: CASSLFRPGVPETQYF. As DNA, the CDR3 is TGTGCCAGCAGTTTATTCCGTCCTGGGGTTCCAGAGACCCAGTACTTC.

Worth noting for this clonotype: The junction does not match germline at one end; this may be a read error. The rearrangement links TRBV7-7 to TRBJ2-5; tentative D call: TRBD2 (6 bases). This CDR3 comprises 14 residues. Per the germline V gene, CDR1 is SSHAT and CDR2 is FNYEAQ (reference sequence). CDR3 coding DNA: TGTGCTAGCAGCTTAAACCAGGGAGGAGAGACCCAGTACTTC. Translation gives CASSLNQGGETQYF.

This chain connects TRBV27 to TRBJ1-1; 8 bases line up with TRBD1. V lost 3 bases, J lost 0 bases, and 9 bases stayed unmatched. Germline loops: CDR1 MNHEY, CDR2 SMNVEV (reference sequence). The length of the CDR3 is 17 residues. DNA of the CDR3: TGTGCCAGCAGTTTCCGGGACAGGCCTAACATGAACACTGAAGCTTTCTTT. It specifies CASSFRDRPNMNTEAFF.

This clonotype was observed a single time. The gene calls are TRBV3-1 and TRBJ2-1; D is tentatively TRBD1 or TRBD2 (5 bases each). The CDR3 sequence is 12 residues long. Trimming removed 3 bases from V and 9 bases from J, with 9 bases in between. Germline V lookup: CDR1 LGHDT, CDR2 YNNKEL (reference sequence). The CDR3 region is CASSHEGSEQFF. CDR3 sequence (DNA): TGTGCCAGCAGCCACGAGGGGAGTGAGCAGTTCTTC.

Only one count was recorded for this clonotype. This rearrangement joins TRBV6-5 to TRBJ1-2, with D perhaps TRBD1 (5 bases). Germline V gene sequence: CDR1 MNHEY, CDR2 SVGAGI. With 8 bases removed from V and 7 bases from J, the gap between germline ends came to 17 bases. The CDR3 sequence is 13 residues long. The CDR3 loop reads CASAGTDPGGYTF. CDR3 DNA: TGTGCCAGCGCTGGGACGGACCCCGGTGGCTACACCTTC.

The rearrangement uses TRBV20-1 and TRBJ2-7; TRBD1 aligns across 9 bases. Unmatched junction bases numbered 4, after V lost 4 bases and J lost 3 bases. Germline CDR1 and CDR2: DFQATT and SNEGSKA (reference sequence). The CDR3 has 13 amino acids. CDR3 nucleotides: TGCAGTGCTACGGGACAGGGATTCTACGAGCAGTACTTC. Translated, it gives CSATGQGFYEQYF.

The chain uses TRBV29-1 and TRBJ1-1; D may be TRBD1 (5 bases). CDR1 is SQVTM and CDR2 is ANQGSEA in the germline V gene. With 5 bases removed from V and 2 bases from J, the gap between germline ends came to 9 bases. This CDR3 comprises 12 residues. The CDR3 region has the DNA TGCAGCGTTCGACAGAGCAACACTGAAGCTTTCTTT. Protein: CSVRQSNTEAFF.

The sample holds one count of this clonotype. The J gene is TRBJ1-5, the V gene TRBV30; D call uncertain. Germline V CDR1 and CDR2: GTSNPN, SVGIG (reference sequence). The CDR3 has 13 amino acids. The ends were cut back, 1 base at V and 3 bases at J, with 7 bases in the middle. The CDR3 nucleotides are TGTGCCTGGAGTGCCACTTACAATCAGCCCCAGCATTTT. Translation: CAWSATYNQPQHF.

The chain employs TRBV30 and TRBJ1-1; 8 nucleotides line up with TRBD1. This CDR3 spans 12 amino acids. J was trimmed by 4 bases and V by 5 bases; bases with no gene match: 3. From germline, CDR1 is GTSNPN and CDR2 SVGIG (reference sequence). The CDR3 DNA reads as TGTGCCTGGGGACAGGGAGGCACTGAAGCTTTCTTT. Encoded protein: CAWGQGGTEAFF.

The rearrangement uses TRBV27 and TRBJ2-2; D is possibly TRBD1 (6 bases). Per the germline V gene, CDR1 is MNHEY and CDR2 is SMNVEV (reference sequence). The CDR3 length is 14 residues. The V end lost 7 bases, the J end lost 4 bases, and 13 bases lay between the germline ends. DNA for the CDR3: TGTGCCAGCACCGAACAGGGCCGCACCGGGGAGCTGTTTTTT. It is translated as CASTEQGRTGELFF.

This chain uses TRBV19 with TRBJ1-2, with D tentatively TRBD1 (5 bases). V gave up 6 bases and J gave up 2 bases, with 13 bases separating them. The germline V gene encodes CDR1 LNHDA and CDR2 SQIVND (reference sequence). This CDR3 contains 14 residues. The CDR3 reads CASSSRGLNYGYTF. In DNA form, the CDR3 reads TGTGCCAGTAGCAGCCGGGGACTGAACTATGGCTACACCTTC.

This clonotype has only one observation. The chain uses TRBV5-1 and TRBJ1-5; tentative D call: TRBD1 (5 bases). The CDR3 has 15 residues. CDR1 and CDR2 (germline): SGHRS, YFSETQ. Trimming removed 2 bases at V and 1 base at J, with 10 bases between. CDR3 protein: CASSLEGVSNQPQHF. CDR3 DNA sequence: TGCGCCAGCAGCTTAGAAGGGGTGAGCAATCAGCCCCAGCATTTT.

The rearrangement uses TRBV12-3 or TRBV12-4 and TRBJ2-7, with D maybe TRBD2 (5 bases). The ends were cut back, 3 bases at V and 2 bases at J, with 11 bases in the middle. The CDR3 is 14 amino acids. CDR3 in DNA: TGTGCCAGCAGTTTTCAGAGCGGAACCTACGAGCAGTACTTC. As protein: CASSFQSGTYEQYF.

The chain combines TRBV5-1 with TRBJ2-7; maybe TRBD1 (7 bases). The CDR3 totals 14 residues. Germline V gene data show CDR1 as SGHRS and CDR2 as YFSETQ. V lost 0 bases and J 5 bases, leaving 12 bases between the germline ends. CDR3 DNA: TGCGCCAGCAGCTTGGGGACAGGAGGGAACGAGCAGTACTTC. This codes for CASSLGTGGNEQYF.

This CDR3 is CASSFIGRRTRAREQYF. CDR3 coding DNA: TGTGCCAGCAGCTTCATTGGACGAAGGACCCGAGCCCGGGAGCAGTACTTC. The chain links TRBV7-2 to TRBJ2-7; D gene uncertain. Germline CDR1 and CDR2: SGHTA and FQGNSA. The CDR3 runs 17 residues. The ends were cut back, 3 bases at V and 7 bases at J, with 25 bases in the middle.